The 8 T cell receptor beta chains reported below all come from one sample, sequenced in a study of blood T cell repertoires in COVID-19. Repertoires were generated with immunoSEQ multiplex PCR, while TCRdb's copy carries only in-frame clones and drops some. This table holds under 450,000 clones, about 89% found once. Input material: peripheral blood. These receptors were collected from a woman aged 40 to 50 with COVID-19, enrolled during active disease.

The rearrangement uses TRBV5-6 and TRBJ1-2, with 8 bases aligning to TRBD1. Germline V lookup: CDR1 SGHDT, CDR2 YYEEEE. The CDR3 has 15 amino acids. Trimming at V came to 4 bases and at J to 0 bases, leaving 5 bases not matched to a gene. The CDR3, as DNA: TGTGCCAGCAGCACCCGACAGGGGACTAACTATGGCTACACCTTC. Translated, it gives CASSTRQGTNYGYTF.

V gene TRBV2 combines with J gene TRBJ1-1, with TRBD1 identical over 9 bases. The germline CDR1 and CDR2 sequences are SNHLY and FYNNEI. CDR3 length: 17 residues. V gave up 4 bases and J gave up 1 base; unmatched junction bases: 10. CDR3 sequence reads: CASSAPTGGRGNTEAFF. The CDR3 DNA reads TGTGCCAGCAGTGCGCCAACAGGGGGCCGGGGGAACACTGAAGCTTTCTTT.

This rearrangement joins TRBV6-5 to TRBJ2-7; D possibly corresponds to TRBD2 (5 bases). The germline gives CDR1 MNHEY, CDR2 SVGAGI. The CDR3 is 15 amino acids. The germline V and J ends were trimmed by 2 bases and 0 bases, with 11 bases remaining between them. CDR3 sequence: CASSYLGLSSYEQYF. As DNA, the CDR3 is TGTGCCAGCAGTTACCTCGGACTGAGCTCCTACGAGCAGTACTTC.

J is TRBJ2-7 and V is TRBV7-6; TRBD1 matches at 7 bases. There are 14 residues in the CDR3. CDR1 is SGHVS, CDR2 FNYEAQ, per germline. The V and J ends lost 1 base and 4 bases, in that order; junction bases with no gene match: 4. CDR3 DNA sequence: TGTGCCAGCAGCTTAGAGGGGGCGGAGTACGAGCAGTACTTC. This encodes CASSLEGAEYEQYF.

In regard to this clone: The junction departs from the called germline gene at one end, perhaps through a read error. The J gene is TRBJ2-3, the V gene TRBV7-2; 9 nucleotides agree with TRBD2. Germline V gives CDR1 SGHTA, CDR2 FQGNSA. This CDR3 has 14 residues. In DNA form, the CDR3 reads TGTGCCAGCAGCTTCGGCCCCTTGGGGCGGGGGGGGAGGTTT. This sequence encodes CASSFGPLGRGGRF.

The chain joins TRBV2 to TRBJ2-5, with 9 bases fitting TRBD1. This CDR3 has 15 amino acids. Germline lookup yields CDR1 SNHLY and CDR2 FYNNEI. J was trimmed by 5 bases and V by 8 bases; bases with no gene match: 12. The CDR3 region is CASGGPGQGGETQYF. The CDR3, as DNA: TGTGCCAGCGGGGGGCCGGGACAGGGAGGGGAGACCCAGTACTTC.

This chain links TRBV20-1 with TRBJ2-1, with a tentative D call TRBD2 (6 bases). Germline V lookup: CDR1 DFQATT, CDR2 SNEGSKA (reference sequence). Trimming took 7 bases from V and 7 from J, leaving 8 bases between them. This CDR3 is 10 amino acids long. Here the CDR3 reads CSGAGNEQFF. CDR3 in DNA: TGCAGTGGTGCGGGGAATGAGCAGTTCTTC.

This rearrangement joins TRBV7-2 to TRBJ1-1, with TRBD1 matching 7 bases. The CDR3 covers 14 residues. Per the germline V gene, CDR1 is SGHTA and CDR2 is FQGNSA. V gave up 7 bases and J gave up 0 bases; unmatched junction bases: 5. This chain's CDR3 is CASNIQGVNTEAFF. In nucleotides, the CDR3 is TGTGCCAGCAACATTCAGGGGGTGAACACTGAAGCTTTCTTT.